A selection of T cell receptor beta chains follows, all from one sample in a study of blood T cell repertoires in COVID-19. The data were produced by immunoSEQ multiplex PCR, yet TCRdb's version contains in-frame clones alone and is incomplete. The sample yields about 400,000 clones, around 90% seen once. The source material was PBMCs or T cells enriched from blood (not recorded which). The receptors were gathered from a woman between 35 and 50 years old with acute COVID-19. CDR3s include the opening cysteine and the closing phenylalanine or tryptophan. The order of the fields is clone size, J gene, D gene, V gene, CDR3 DNA, CDR3 protein. A D gene is named only where the DNA matches it firmly. Size values are once, few and many counts, or a class for expanded clones, and some rows have none.

clone size: once
J gene: TRBJ2-6
D gene: NA
V gene: TRBV30
CDR3 DNA: TGTGCCTGGAGGCGGTTACTCTCTGGGGCCAACGTCCTGACTTTC
CDR3 protein: CAWRRLLSGANVLTF

clone size: NA
J gene: TRBJ2-4
D gene: TRBD1
V gene: TRBV19
CDR3 DNA: TGTGCCAGTAGTGGGGACAGGGAGTTGCAAAACATTCAGTACTTC
CDR3 protein: CASSGDRELQNIQYF

clone size: once
J gene: TRBJ1-6
D gene: NA
V gene: TRBV9
CDR3 DNA: TGTGCCAGCAGCGTAGCTTCAGGGTTCAATTCACCCCTCCACTTT
CDR3 protein: CASSVASGFNSPLHF

clone size: NA
J gene: TRBJ1-6
D gene: TRBD1
V gene: TRBV30
CDR3 DNA: TGTGCCGGTTCCTTCGGGACAGAAGATAGCTCCTATAATTCACCCCTCCACTTT
CDR3 protein: CAGSFGTEDSSYNSPLHF

clone size: NA
J gene: TRBJ2-7
D gene: NA
V gene: TRBV6-5
CDR3 DNA: TGTGCCAGCAGTTCGTCAGGGGTGGGAGAGCAGTACTTC
CDR3 protein: CASSSSGVGEQYF

clone size: NA
J gene: TRBJ1-1
D gene: NA
V gene: TRBV14
CDR3 DNA: TGTGCCAGCAGCCAAGGGCTTTGGGGGGTGGCTTTCTTT
CDR3 protein: CASSQGLWGVAFF

clone size: once
J gene: TRBJ2-2
D gene: NA
V gene: TRBV30
CDR3 DNA: TGTGCCTGGGACACAAAGAACACCGGGGAGCTGTTTTTT
CDR3 protein: CAWDTKNTGELFF

clone size: NA
J gene: TRBJ2-2
D gene: TRBD2
V gene: TRBV4-1
CDR3 DNA: TGCGCCAGCAGCCAAGAGCGCCTAGCGGGGGTCGCCGGGGAGCTGTTTTTT
CDR3 protein: CASSQERLAGVAGELFF

clone size: NA
J gene: TRBJ1-5
D gene: NA
V gene: TRBV5-4
CDR3 DNA: TGTGCCAGCAGCGTTCAGGGCCGAAATCAGCCCCAGCATTTT
CDR3 protein: CASSVQGRNQPQHF

clone size: few
J gene: TRBJ2-5
D gene: NA
V gene: TRBV19
CDR3 DNA: TGTGCCAGTAGTACCCCTAGAGGGACTTCGCAAGAGACCCAGTACTTC
CDR3 protein: CASSTPRGTSQETQYF

clone size: NA
J gene: TRBJ1-5
D gene: NA
V gene: TRBV2
CDR3 DNA: TGTGCCAGCCGAAAGGGGGGGTCATCGGGCAATCAGCCCCAGCATTTT
CDR3 protein: CASRKGGSSGNQPQHF

clone size: NA
J gene: TRBJ1-5
D gene: NA
V gene: TRBV5-1
CDR3 DNA: TGCGCCAGCAGCCCCCTGGACAGTTTCGGGCAGCCCCAGCATTTT
CDR3 protein: CASSPLDSFGQPQHF

clone size: NA
J gene: TRBJ1-1
D gene: TRBD1
V gene: TRBV19
CDR3 DNA: TGTGCCAGCCTACAGGGGGCGAGGGACACTGAAGCTTTCTTT
CDR3 protein: CASLQGARDTEAFF

clone size: NA
J gene: TRBJ1-4
D gene: NA
V gene: TRBV2
CDR3 DNA: TGTGCCAGCAGGGGGGGTCCAGATGCAACTAATGAAAAACTGTTTTTT
CDR3 protein: CASRGGPDATNEKLFF

clone size: NA
J gene: TRBJ2-1
D gene: NA
V gene: TRBV7-9
CDR3 DNA: TGTGCCAGCAGCTTCACCCTAAGTTACAATGAGCAGTTCTTC
CDR3 protein: CASSFTLSYNEQFF

clone size: NA
J gene: TRBJ1-2
D gene: TRBD1
V gene: TRBV29-1
CDR3 DNA: TGCAGCGTTGCCGCCGGGACAGGGAAGTCGGGTGGCTACACCTTC
CDR3 protein: CSVAAGTGKSGGYTF

clone size: NA
J gene: TRBJ2-1
D gene: NA
V gene: TRBV7-2
CDR3 DNA: TGTGCCAGCATCACCCCTATGGGCGGGGTTGGTAATGAGCAGTTCTTC
CDR3 protein: CASITPMGGVGNEQFF

clone size: NA
J gene: TRBJ2-7
D gene: NA
V gene: TRBV5-1
CDR3 DNA: TGCGCCAGCAGCTTTCCAGGGGATCCCTACGAGCAGTACTTC
CDR3 protein: CASSFPGDPYEQYF

clone size: NA
J gene: TRBJ1-2
D gene: NA
V gene: TRBV30
CDR3 DNA: TGTGCCTGGGACAGAGAGTATGGCTACACCTTC
CDR3 protein: CAWDREYGYTF

clone size: NA
J gene: TRBJ1-1
D gene: TRBD1
V gene: TRBV29-1
CDR3 DNA: TGCAGCGTTGACGCGACAGGGGCGGCTTTCTTT
CDR3 protein: CSVDATGAAFF

clone size: NA
J gene: TRBJ2-3
D gene: TRBD2
V gene: TRBV6-4
CDR3 DNA: TGTGCCAGCTCGACTAGCGGGGGGAGAGGTGATACGCAGTATTTT
CDR3 protein: CASSTSGGRGDTQYF

clone size: NA
J gene: TRBJ1-6
D gene: TRBD1
V gene: TRBV10-3
CDR3 DNA: TGTGCCATCAGTGAGGGACAGGGCTATAATTCACCCCTCCACTTT
CDR3 protein: CAISEGQGYNSPLHF

clone size: NA
J gene: TRBJ2-2
D gene: NA
V gene: TRBV7-9
CDR3 DNA: TGTGCCAGCAGCTTACGGCGGCACGCGGAGCTGTTTTTT
CDR3 protein: CASSLRRHAELFF

clone size: NA
J gene: TRBJ2-5
D gene: TRBD2
V gene: TRBV3-1/TRBV3-2
CDR3 DNA: TGTGCCAGCAGCCAAGTCGGCGGGGGGGCGGGCGAGACCCAGTACTTC
CDR3 protein: CASSQVGGGAGETQYF

clone size: NA
J gene: TRBJ2-5
D gene: NA
V gene: TRBV29-1
CDR3 DNA: TGCAGCGTTGGAGTAGGGGGTGGAGAGACCCAGTACTTC
CDR3 protein: CSVGVGGGETQYF

clone size: few
J gene: TRBJ2-6
D gene: TRBD2
V gene: TRBV7-2
CDR3 DNA: TGTGCCAGCACTCCGGGGGGCTCTGGGGCCAACGTCCTGACTTTC
CDR3 protein: CASTPGGSGANVLTF

clone size: NA
J gene: TRBJ2-4
D gene: TRBD1
V gene: TRBV10-2
CDR3 DNA: TGCGCCAGCAAAAAGACAGGGGTTTCCAAAAACATTCAGTACTTC
CDR3 protein: CASKKTGVSKNIQYF

clone size: NA
J gene: TRBJ1-2
D gene: TRBD1
V gene: TRBV7-9
CDR3 DNA: TGTGCCAGCAGCTTAGCCGACAGGGACGGTGGCTACACCTTC
CDR3 protein: CASSLADRDGGYTF

clone size: NA
J gene: TRBJ1-1
D gene: NA
V gene: TRBV27
CDR3 DNA: TGTGCCAGCAGAAAATCGCATGGGCAGGGGCGCGCCTCCATGAACACTGAAGCTTTCTTT
CDR3 protein: CASRKSHGQGRASMNTEAFF

clone size: once
J gene: TRBJ1-1
D gene: TRBD1
V gene: TRBV5-1
CDR3 DNA: TGCGCCAGCAGCTCCTCCACAGGGGGGAGGACTGAAGCTTTCTTT
CDR3 protein: CASSSSTGGRTEAFF

clone size: NA
J gene: TRBJ2-4
D gene: NA
V gene: TRBV6-5
CDR3 DNA: TGTGCCAGCAGTTCCGGACTGATCCAAAAGAGCATTCAGTACTTC
CDR3 protein: CASSSGLIQKSIQYF

clone size: NA
J gene: TRBJ1-2
D gene: NA
V gene: TRBV7-9
CDR3 DNA: TGTGCCAGCAGCTTACCCGGGGCCCAGGGGTGGGAAGGCTACACCTTC
CDR3 protein: CASSLPGAQGWEGYTF

clone size: NA
J gene: TRBJ2-1
D gene: NA
V gene: TRBV4-1
CDR3 DNA: TGCGCCAGCAGCCAAGTTTCGGGGATTGGTAATGAGCAGTTCTTC
CDR3 protein: CASSQVSGIGNEQFF

clone size: NA
J gene: TRBJ2-3
D gene: TRBD2
V gene: TRBV5-4
CDR3 DNA: TGTGCCAGCAGCTTTAGCGGGACCACAGATACGCAGTATTTT
CDR3 protein: CASSFSGTTDTQYF

clone size: NA
J gene: TRBJ2-7
D gene: NA
V gene: TRBV25-1
CDR3 DNA: TGTGCCAGCAGTGAACAGGGAGGACCCGAGCAGTACTTC
CDR3 protein: CASSEQGGPEQYF

clone size: once
J gene: TRBJ2-3
D gene: TRBD1
V gene: TRBV19
CDR3 DNA: TGTGCCAGTGGGGGACCACAGGGACAGGGGTTCACAGATACGCAGTATTTT
CDR3 protein: CASGGPQGQGFTDTQYF

clone size: NA
J gene: TRBJ2-2
D gene: TRBD1
V gene: TRBV27
CDR3 DNA: TGTGCCAGCAGTCGTCCGACAGGGGTCGACACCGGGGAGCTGTTTTTT
CDR3 protein: CASSRPTGVDTGELFF

clone size: NA
J gene: TRBJ2-2
D gene: NA
V gene: TRBV15
CDR3 DNA: TGTGCCACCAGCGTACAGGGAACGCCCGGGGAGCTGTTTTTT
CDR3 protein: CATSVQGTPGELFF

clone size: NA
J gene: TRBJ1-2
D gene: NA
V gene: TRBV2
CDR3 DNA: TGTGCCAGCAGTGGCAGGACAACAGGCTATGGCTACACCTTC
CDR3 protein: CASSGRTTGYGYTF

clone size: NA
J gene: TRBJ2-5
D gene: TRBD2
V gene: TRBV3-1/TRBV3-2
CDR3 DNA: TGTGCCAGCAGCCAGCGGGGGGGCGGAGAGACCCAGTACTTC
CDR3 protein: CASSQRGGGETQYF

clone size: many
J gene: TRBJ2-1
D gene: TRBD1
V gene: TRBV5-1
CDR3 DNA: TGCGCCAGCAATCTGGGACAGGGGAGTTTGGATGAGCAGTTCTTC
CDR3 protein: CASNLGQGSLDEQFF

clone size: NA
J gene: TRBJ1-1
D gene: NA
V gene: TRBV5-1
CDR3 DNA: TGCGCCAGCCCTGGACAGAGGAACACTGAAGCTTTCTTT
CDR3 protein: CASPGQRNTEAFF

clone size: NA
J gene: TRBJ1-6
D gene: NA
V gene: TRBV9
CDR3 DNA: TGTGCCAGCAGCGGACAGGTCGGACTTTCCTATAATTCACCCCTCCACTTT
CDR3 protein: CASSGQVGLSYNSPLHF

clone size: NA
J gene: TRBJ2-3
D gene: TRBD1
V gene: TRBV10-1
CDR3 DNA: TGCGCCAGCCCGTGGCCTCGGGGCAGGGGGACAGATACGCAGTATTTT
CDR3 protein: CASPWPRGRGTDTQYF

clone size: NA
J gene: TRBJ1-6
D gene: TRBD1
V gene: TRBV6-4
CDR3 DNA: TGTGCCAGCAGTGCAATTCAGGGACAGGGAAATTCACCCCTCCACTTT
CDR3 protein: CASSAIQGQGNSPLHF

clone size: once
J gene: TRBJ2-2
D gene: NA
V gene: TRBV19
CDR3 DNA: TGTGCCAGTAGTGCCCCCGGGCGGGGTTTAGGGGAGCTGTTTTTT
CDR3 protein: CASSAPGRGLGELFF

clone size: NA
J gene: TRBJ1-6
D gene: NA
V gene: TRBV3-1/TRBV3-2
CDR3 DNA: TGTGCCAGCAGCCTACTCGTCGGGGATCCGGATTCACCCCTCCACTTT
CDR3 protein: CASSLLVGDPDSPLHF

clone size: few
J gene: TRBJ1-1
D gene: NA
V gene: TRBV7-9
CDR3 DNA: TGTGCCAGCAGTCTAGACAGAGGCACTGAAGCTTTCTTT
CDR3 protein: CASSLDRGTEAFF

clone size: NA
J gene: TRBJ2-7
D gene: NA
V gene: TRBV10-1
CDR3 DNA: TGCGCCAGCAGTGAGGCTCGAGAGGTGGGGGGCGAGCAGTACTTC
CDR3 protein: CASSEAREVGGEQYF

clone size: NA
J gene: TRBJ1-5
D gene: NA
V gene: TRBV5-1
CDR3 DNA: TGCGCCAGCAGCTATAATAGCAATCAGCCCCAGCATTTT
CDR3 protein: CASSYNSNQPQHF